Below, one T cell receptor (beta chain) is given with its context. Its specificity is unknown. This entry is derived from a study of T cell repertoires in cytomegalovirus infection. The junction had 8 bases not matched to a gene; V was cut back by 3 bases and J by 6 bases. Looked up from germline, CDR1 is DFQATT and CDR2 is SNEGSKA (reference sequence). The CDR3 sequence is 14 residues long. From the reads, TCRdb called clonotypes with MiXCR, one entry per CDR3 protein. The sample records about 830,000 distinct CDR3 sequences, approximately 32% being singletons. The sample consisted of cultured CD8+ T cells from PBMCs, taken from culture after CMV antigen stimulation. V is TRBV20-1 and J is TRBJ1-2; 9 nucleotides agree with TRBD1. The source is a human donor in good health (CMV status not recorded). Some clones in this sample may be carry-over from other donors' samples. The CDR3 spells CSARNRGHSDGYTF. The CDR3 DNA follows: TGCAGTGCTAGGAACAGGGGGCATTCGGATGGCTACACCTTC.